This T cell receptor beta chain was recovered during a study of T cell clonotyping in hematopoietic cell transplantation. Study-wide points: Recipient TCR diversity dropped after transplant; expanded clonotypes rose from day 30 to 180.

The CDR3 contains 15 residues. Germline trimming cut 3 bases from V and 0 bases from J; bases unmatched to any gene: 5. Germline V gene sequence: CDR1 MNHNS, CDR2 SASEGT. Sequencing used immunoSEQ multiplex PCR; TCRdb keeps in-frame clones, though not all of them. The table shows about 4,600 clones, with about three quarters occurring only once. Samples: about 28 days before transplant, then days 30, 100 and 180 after. In the case of this clone: Its antigen is unidentified.

This specimen was peripheral blood mononuclear cells, taken 100 days after allogeneic stem cell transplant. The receptor was derived from a female patient aged 45-65 years who had an allogeneic stem cell transplant from an unrelated donor, so the T cells may come from the graft donor. Some clones in this sample may be carry-over from other donors' samples. The chain couples TRBV6-1 to TRBJ2-7; 7 bases match TRBD1. This chain's CDR3 is CASSEWGQSSYEQYF. In nucleotides, the CDR3 is TGTGCCAGCAGTGAGTGGGGACAGTCCTCCTACGAGCAGTACTTC.